This entry is about one TCR beta chain. Its matching antigen is unknown. The data derive from a study of cytomegalovirus exposure and HLA in healthy donors. Findings of the study overall: Most TCR sequences were uncommon, yet certain public TCRs appeared in many donors.

Germline V lookup: CDR1 SGHTA, CDR2 FQGNSA. V shed 6 bases and J shed 0 bases, with 18 bases lying between them. This CDR3 has 16 amino acids. Some clones are missing from TCRdb's copy, which holds only in-frame ones; the method was immunoSEQ multiplex PCR. Among tens of thousands of clones listed, roughly 92% were seen once. Sequences were obtained from PBMCs. The chain uses TRBV7-2 and TRBJ2-7; D possibly corresponds to TRBD1 (6 bases). The clonotype originates from a man younger than 35 in good health and CMV-seronegative. CDR3 sequence reads: CASRLGQNVGSYEQYF. The CDR3 DNA sequence: TGTGCCAGCAGACTCGGACAGAACGTTGGCTCCTACGAGCAGTACTTC.